The entry below describes one T cell receptor beta chain. The target antigen is unknown. Researchers used the Oncomine TCR Beta short-read assay to sequence DNA from cultured CD4+ T cells. Each CDR3 protein is one row after TCRdb ran MiXCR on the PCR reads. The table has 13,000 to 15,000 distinct CDR3 sequences, approximately 60% seen once. This CDR3 has 15 amino acids. Germline trimming cut 6 bases from V and 2 bases from J; bases unmatched to any gene: 6. Looked up from germline, CDR1 is MNHEY and CDR2 is SVGEGT. These data originate in a study of vaccination and CD4 T cells after COVID-19. Treatment noted: roughly nine-day PBMC culture with coronavirus spike peptide pools or control peptides (ViraFEST assay). Study-level points and caveats: Spike mono-reactivity was the property of 304 of 307 vaccine-specific clones in convalescent patients.

The gene calls are TRBV6-2 or TRBV6-3 and TRBJ2-3, with TRBD1 matching over 9 bases. The sequencing input was CD4+ T cells from blood, cultured in vitro. The source is a human donor who had recovered from COVID-19. In DNA, the CDR3 is TGTGCCAGCAGCCCCGGGACAGGGCACACAGATACGCAGTATTTT. Protein: CASSPGTGHTDTQYF.